The 7 T cell receptor beta chains given below trace back to one sample, sequenced in a study of Ad26.COV2.S vaccination and SARS-CoV-2 variants. Using immunoSEQ multiplex PCR, the repertoire was profiled, and TCRdb retains in-frame clones only, with some absent. The sample lists about 94,000 clones, about four fifths occurring once. The sample was peripheral blood, taken after recovery from COVID-19. These receptors were collected from a human donor who had recovered from COVID-19.

The V call is TRBV12-5, the J call TRBJ2-1, with 9 bases aligning to TRBD2. CDR1 LGHNT and CDR2 FRNRAP come from the germline V gene. J gave up 5 bases and V 0 bases, and 5 bases lay outside the gene matches. This CDR3 has 16 residues. The CDR3: CASGLVPGGRDNEQFF. In DNA, the CDR3 is TGTGCTAGTGGTTTGGTACCTGGCGGGAGGGACAATGAGCAGTTCTTC.

Notes on this clone: An end of the junction does not agree with germline; a read error may underlie this. The chain links TRBV7-8 to TRBJ2-2; TRBD2 agrees at 7 bases. The germline CDR1 and CDR2 sequences are SGHVS and FQNEAQ. The CDR3 extends over 17 amino acids. The DNA of the CDR3 is TGTGCCAGCAGCTTATCTAGGCGGGAGAATTTGGCCGGGAAGCTGTTTTTT. It encodes CASSLSRRENLAGKLFF.

This clone was detected only once. The chain employs TRBV18 and TRBJ2-1; 10 bases map to TRBD2. J lost 3 bases, V lost 6 bases, and 8 bases had no gene match. Germline CDR1 and CDR2: KGHSH and LQKENI. This CDR3 has 16 amino acids. DNA of the CDR3: TGTGCCAGCTCTCCGGCCGGGACTAGCGACTACAATGAGCAGTTCTTC. Residues: CASSPAGTSDYNEQFF.

The rearrangement uses TRBV5-8 and TRBJ1-4; 7 nucleotides align to TRBD1. In germline, CDR1 is SGHTS, CDR2 YDEGEE. The CDR3 is 13 amino acids. The V gene end was trimmed by 3 bases and the J gene end by 7 bases; junction bases not matched to a gene: 3. CDR3 coding DNA: TGTGCCAGCAGCTACCGGGACAGTGAAAAACTGTTTTTT. Its protein product is CASSYRDSEKLFF.

The chain employs TRBV10-2 and TRBJ2-7, with D hard to call. This CDR3 has 13 residues. Germline CDR1 WSHSY, CDR2 SAAADI. V dropped 2 bases and J dropped 5 bases, with 10 bases sitting between them. CDR3 nucleotide sequence: TGCGCCAGCAGTGAGCTCGAGCCCCACGAGCAGTACTTC. This translates into CASSELEPHEQYF.

V is TRBV6-5 and J is TRBJ2-1; D unresolved. The germline CDR1 and CDR2 sequences are MNHEY and SVGAGI. V lost 0 bases, J lost 7 bases, and 16 bases lay in between. The CDR3 runs 16 residues. CDR3 in DNA: TGTGCCAGCAGTTACTCCCCGAACAACCAATGGAATGAGCAGTTCTTC. Its translation is CASSYSPNNQWNEQFF.

This clone came up once. The rearrangement links TRBV12-3 or TRBV12-4 to TRBJ1-1; no clear D gene. This CDR3 region has 12 residues. Trimming pared 3 bases from V and 7 bases from J, leaving 9 bases between. CDR3 nucleotide sequence: TGTGCCAGCAGTTTTCGGCGAGGTGAAGCTTTCTTT. This sequence encodes CASSFRRGEAFF.